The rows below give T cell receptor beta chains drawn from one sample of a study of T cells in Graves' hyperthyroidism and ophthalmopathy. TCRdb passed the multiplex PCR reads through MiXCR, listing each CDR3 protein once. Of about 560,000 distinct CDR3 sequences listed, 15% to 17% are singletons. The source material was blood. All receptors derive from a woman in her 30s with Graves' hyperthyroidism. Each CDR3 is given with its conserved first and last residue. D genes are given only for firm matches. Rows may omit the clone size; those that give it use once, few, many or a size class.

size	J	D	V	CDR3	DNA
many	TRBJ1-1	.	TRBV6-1	CASSEWSGAPLNTEAFF	TGTGCCAGCAGTGAATGGAGTGGGGCCCCGTTGAACACTGAAGCTTTCTTT
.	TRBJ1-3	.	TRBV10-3	CAISAGATTRGNTIYF	TGTGCCATCAGTGCGGGAGCCACCACAAGAGGAAACACCATATATTTT
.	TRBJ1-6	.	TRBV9	CASSVGSGMSSYNSPLHF	TGTGCCAGCAGCGTTGGGTCCGGGATGAGCTCCTATAATTCACCCCTCCACTTT
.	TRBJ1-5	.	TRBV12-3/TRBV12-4	CASSPPGAENQPQHF	TGTGCCAGCAGTCCACCGGGGGCAGAAAATCAGCCCCAGCATTTT
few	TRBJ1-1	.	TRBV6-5	CASSYSEGMNTEAFF	TGTGCCAGCAGTTATAGTGAAGGGATGAACACTGAAGCTTTCTTT
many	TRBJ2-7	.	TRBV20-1	CSARDPSDGPYEQYF	TGCAGTGCTAGAGATCCCAGTGATGGACCTTACGAGCAGTACTTC
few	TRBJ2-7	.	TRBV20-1	CSGLEGNEQYF	TGCAGTGGTCTCGAAGGGAACGAGCAGTACTTC
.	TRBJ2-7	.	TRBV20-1	CSASLVASYEQYF	TGCAGTGCTAGTCTTGTAGCTTCCTACGAGCAGTACTTC
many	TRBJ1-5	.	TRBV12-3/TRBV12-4	CASSQGLENQPQHF	TGTGCCAGCAGTCAGGGGCTGGAAAATCAGCCCCAGCATTTT
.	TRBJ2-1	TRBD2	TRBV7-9	CASSPSSGRAYEQFF	TGTGCCAGCAGCCCCTCTAGCGGGAGGGCCTATGAGCAGTTCTTC
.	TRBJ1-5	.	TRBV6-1	CASRPRLSNQPQHF	TGTGCCAGCAGACCTAGACTTAGCAATCAGCCCCAGCATTTT
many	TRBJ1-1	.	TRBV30	CAWNNRPNTEAFF	TGTGCCTGGAATAACCGCCCGAACACTGAAGCTTTCTTT
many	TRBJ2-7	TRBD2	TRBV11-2	CASSLVASGTYEQYF	TGTGCCAGCAGCTTAGTGGCTAGCGGGACCTACGAGCAGTACTTC
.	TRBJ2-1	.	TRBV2	CASSESWFGNNEQFF	TGTGCCAGCAGTGAATCGTGGTTTGGGAACAATGAGCAGTTCTTC
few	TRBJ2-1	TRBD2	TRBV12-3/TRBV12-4	CVTSSSTGGPTNEQFF	TGTGTCACCAGCAGCTCCACGGGAGGGCCTACGAATGAGCAGTTCTTC
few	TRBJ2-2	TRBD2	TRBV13	CASSQGLGGTGELFF	TGTGCCAGCAGCCAGGGACTAGGAGGCACCGGGGAGCTGTTTTTT
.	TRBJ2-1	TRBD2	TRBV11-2	CAIPLAGGPYHEQFF	TGTGCCATCCCTCTAGCGGGAGGGCCATACCATGAGCAGTTCTTC
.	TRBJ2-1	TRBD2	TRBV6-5	CASSSAGGGKLRGEQFF	TGTGCCAGCAGTTCAGCGGGAGGCGGTAAATTACGTGGTGAGCAGTTCTTC
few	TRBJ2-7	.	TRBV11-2	CASSAVRSGNEQYF	TGTGCCAGCAGCGCCGTTCGAAGCGGTAACGAGCAGTACTTC
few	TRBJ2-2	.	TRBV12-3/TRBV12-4	CASSFRVDTGELFF	TGTGCCAGCAGTTTTAGGGTGGACACCGGGGAGCTGTTTTTT
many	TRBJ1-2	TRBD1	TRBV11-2	CASSPDRGDGYTF	TGTGCCAGCAGCCCAGACAGGGGCGATGGCTACACCTTC
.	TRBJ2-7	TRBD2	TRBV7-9	CASRKTGLADPYEQYF	TGCGCCAGCAGGAAGACGGGACTAGCGGACCCCTACGAGCAGTACTTC
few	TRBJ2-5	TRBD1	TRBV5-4	CASSLSLGGTGGETQYF	TGTGCCAGCAGCTTAAGTCTAGGGGGCACAGGAGGAGAGACCCAGTACTTC
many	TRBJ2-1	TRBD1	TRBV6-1	CASSDREGYNEQFF	TGTGCCAGCTCAGACAGGGAAGGGTACAATGAGCAGTTCTTC
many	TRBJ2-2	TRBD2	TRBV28	CASSSLGLAETGELFF	TGTGCCAGCAGTTCCTTAGGACTAGCGGAGACCGGGGAGCTGTTTTTT
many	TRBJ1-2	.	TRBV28	CAITTVAGRHGYTF	TGTGCCATTACAACTGTAGCGGGGAGACATGGCTACACCTTC
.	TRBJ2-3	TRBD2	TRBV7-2	CVSSTRLAGGGRDTQYF	TGTGTCAGCAGCACGCGACTAGCGGGAGGCGGGAGAGATACGCAGTATTTT
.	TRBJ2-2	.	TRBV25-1	CASSDPLFSNAGELFF	TGTGCCAGCAGTGATCCGTTATTTTCGAACGCCGGGGAGCTGTTTTTT
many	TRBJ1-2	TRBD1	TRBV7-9	CASGKLVDREYGYTF	TGTGCCAGCGGGAAACTAGTAGACAGGGAGTATGGCTACACCTTC
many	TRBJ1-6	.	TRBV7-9	CASSSSWQRDNSPLHF	TGTGCCAGCAGCTCTAGCTGGCAGCGAGATAATTCACCCCTCCACTTT
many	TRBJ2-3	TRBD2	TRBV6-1	CASKHPAGGGADTQYF	TGTGCCAGCAAGCACCCAGCGGGAGGAGGAGCAGATACGCAGTATTTT
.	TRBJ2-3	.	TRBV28	CASSQSSTDTQYF	TGTGCCAGCAGTCAGAGTAGCACAGATACGCAGTATTTT
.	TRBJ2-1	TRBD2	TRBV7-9	CASSLGAGGRRNEQFF	TGTGCCAGCAGCTTAGGAGCGGGGGGAAGACGCAATGAGCAGTTCTTC
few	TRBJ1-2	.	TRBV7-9	CASSLAYIGYTF	TGTGCCAGCAGCTTAGCCTACATTGGCTACACCTTC
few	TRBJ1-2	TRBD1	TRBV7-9	CASSLGEDRGPGGYTF	TGTGCCAGCAGCTTAGGGGAGGACAGGGGGCCGGGTGGCTACACCTTC
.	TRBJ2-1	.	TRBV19	CASSIYKAGRNEQFF	TGTGCCAGTAGTATTTACAAGGCAGGGCGGAATGAGCAGTTCTTC
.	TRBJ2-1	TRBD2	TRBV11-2	CASSLRGGGVAGVGEQFF	TGTGCCAGCAGCTTACGAGGGGGGGGAGTAGCGGGAGTTGGTGAGCAGTTCTTC
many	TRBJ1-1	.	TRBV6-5	CASSYAMNTEAFF	TGTGCCAGCAGTTACGCCATGAACACTGAAGCTTTCTTT
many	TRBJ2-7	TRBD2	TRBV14	CASSRSTRQTPGLADSYEQYF	TGTGCCAGCAGCCGATCTACTAGGCAGACTCCGGGACTAGCGGATTCCTACGAGCAGTACTTC
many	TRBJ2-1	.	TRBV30	CAWSDRTEEQFF	TGTGCCTGGAGTGATAGGACGGAAGAGCAGTTCTTC
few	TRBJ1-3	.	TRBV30	CAWSDGVGGNTIYF	TGTGCCTGGAGTGATGGGGTCGGGGGAAACACCATATATTTT
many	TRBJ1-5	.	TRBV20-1	CSASSTTGQPQHF	TGCAGTGCTAGCTCTACAACGGGTCAGCCCCAGCATTTT
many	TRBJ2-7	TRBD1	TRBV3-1	CASSRDRDSDEQYF	TGTGCCAGCAGCCGGGACCGGGACAGTGACGAGCAGTACTTC
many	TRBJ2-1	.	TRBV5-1	CASSLESVAYNEQFF	TGCGCCAGCAGCTTGGAAAGCGTGGCCTACAATGAGCAGTTCTTC
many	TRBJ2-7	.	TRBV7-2	CASSLRWEALSYEQYF	TGTGCCAGCAGCTTAAGGTGGGAGGCCCTCTCCTACGAGCAGTACTTC
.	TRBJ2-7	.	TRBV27	CASSLEEGYEQYF	TGTGCCAGCAGTTTGGAGGAAGGCTACGAGCAGTACTTC
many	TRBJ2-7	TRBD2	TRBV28	CASRPGLAGYEQYF	TGTGCCAGCAGACCCGGGCTAGCGGGCTACGAGCAGTACTTC
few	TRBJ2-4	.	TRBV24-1	CATSDSGFIQYF	TGTGCCACCAGTGACTCAGGCTTCATTCAGTACTTC
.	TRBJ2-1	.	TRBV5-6	CASSSGGDRGSYNEQFF	TGTGCCAGCAGCTCGGGGGGCGATCGAGGCTCCTACAATGAGCAGTTCTTC
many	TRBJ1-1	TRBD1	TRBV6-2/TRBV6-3	CASSYRRWGETGGNTEAFF	TGTGCCAGCAGTTATAGAAGATGGGGGGAAACAGGGGGCAACACTGAAGCTTTCTTT
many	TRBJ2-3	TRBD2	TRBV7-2	CASSFPAGVTDTQYF	TGTGCCAGCAGCTTCCCCGCGGGAGTTACAGATACGCAGTATTTT
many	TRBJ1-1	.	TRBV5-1	CASSVTAANTEAFF	TGCGCCAGCAGCGTGACAGCTGCCAACACTGAAGCTTTCTTT
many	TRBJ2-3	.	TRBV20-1	CSAMASSGLDTQYF	TGCAGTGCTATGGCTAGCTCGGGACTGGATACGCAGTATTTT
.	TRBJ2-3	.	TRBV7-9	CASSPLSLGDTQYF	TGTGCCAGCAGCCCCCTGAGCCTGGGCGATACGCAGTATTTT
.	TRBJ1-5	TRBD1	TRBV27	CASSLAGTGPPQHF	TGTGCCAGCAGTTTAGCGGGGACAGGGCCGCCCCAGCATTTT
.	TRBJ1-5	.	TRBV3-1	CASSQDRGRGEGPQHF	TGTGCCAGCAGCCAAGATCGTGGCAGGGGCGAAGGGCCCCAGCATTTT
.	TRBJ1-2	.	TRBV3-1	CASSQAGGAVYGCTF	TGTGCCAGCAGCCAAGCTGGGGGGGCAGTGTATGGCTGCACCTTC